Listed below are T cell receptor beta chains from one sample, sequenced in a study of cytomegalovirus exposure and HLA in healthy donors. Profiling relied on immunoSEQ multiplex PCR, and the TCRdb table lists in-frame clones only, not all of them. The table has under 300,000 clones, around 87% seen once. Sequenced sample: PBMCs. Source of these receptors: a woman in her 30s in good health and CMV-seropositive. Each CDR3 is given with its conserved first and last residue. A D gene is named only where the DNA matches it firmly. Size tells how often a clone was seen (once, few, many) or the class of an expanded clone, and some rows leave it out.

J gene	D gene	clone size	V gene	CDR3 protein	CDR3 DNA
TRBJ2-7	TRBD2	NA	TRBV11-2	CASSPRRLAGVREQYF	TGTGCCAGCAGCCCAAGACGACTAGCGGGAGTTCGGGAGCAGTACTTC
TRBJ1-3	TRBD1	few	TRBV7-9	CASSPAGTGAGNTIYF	TGTGCCAGCAGCCCGGCGGGGACAGGTGCTGGAAACACCATATATTTT
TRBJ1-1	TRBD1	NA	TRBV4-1	CASSQPGQKVPEAFF	TGCGCCAGCAGCCAACCGGGACAGAAGGTCCCTGAAGCTTTCTTT
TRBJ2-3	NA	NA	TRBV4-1	CASSPAGTGEADTQYF	TGCGCCAGCAGCCCGGCCGGGACCGGGGAGGCAGATACGCAGTATTTT
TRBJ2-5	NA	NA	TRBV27	CASSHGSETQYF	TGTGCCAGCAGTCACGGGTCAGAGACCCAGTACTTC
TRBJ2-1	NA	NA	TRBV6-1	CASSEVGLAYNEQFF	TGTGCCAGCAGTGAAGTGGGGCTCGCATACAATGAGCAGTTCTTC
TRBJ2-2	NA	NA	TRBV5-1	CASSFYARRISNTGELFF	TGCGCCAGCAGCTTTTATGCCAGGAGGATCTCGAACACCGGGGAGCTGTTTTTT
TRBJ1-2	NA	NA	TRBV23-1	CASSGDYGYTF	TGCGCCAGCAGCGGGGACTATGGCTACACCTTC
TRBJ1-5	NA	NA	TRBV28	CASSGDSNQPQHF	TGTGCCAGCAGTGGAGATAGCAATCAGCCCCAGCATTTT
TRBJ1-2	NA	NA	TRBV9	CASSVDADYGYTF	TGTGCCAGCAGCGTAGATGCAGACTATGGCTACACCTTC
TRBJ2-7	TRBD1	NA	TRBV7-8	CASSSDRASYEQYF	TGTGCCAGCAGCTCCGACAGGGCATCCTACGAGCAGTACTTC
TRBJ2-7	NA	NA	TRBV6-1	CASSAMATSYEQYF	TGTGCCAGCAGTGCGATGGCCACCTCCTACGAGCAGTACTTC
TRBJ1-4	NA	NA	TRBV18	CASSPLRAANEKLFF	TGTGCCAGCTCACCTCTGCGGGCGGCTAATGAAAAACTGTTTTTT
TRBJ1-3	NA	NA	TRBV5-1	CASSLTGSGNTIYF	TGCGCCAGCAGCCTTACAGGGTCTGGAAACACCATATATTTT
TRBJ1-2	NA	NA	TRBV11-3	CASSAGANYGYTF	TGTGCCAGCAGTGCCGGGGCTAACTATGGCTACACCTTC
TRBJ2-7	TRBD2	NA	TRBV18	CASSPALAGVWYEQYF	TGTGCCAGCTCACCGGCACTAGCGGGAGTTTGGTACGAGCAGTACTTC
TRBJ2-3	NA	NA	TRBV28	CASNRPGLGPRDTQYF	TGTGCCAGCAATCGACCGGGACTGGGGCCTAGGGATACGCAGTATTTT
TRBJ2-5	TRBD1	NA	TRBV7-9	CASSLTGGRETQYF	TGTGCCAGCAGCTTAACAGGGGGACGAGAGACCCAGTACTTC
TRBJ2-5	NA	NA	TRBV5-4	CASSPGHLQETQYF	TGTGCCAGCAGCCCGGGACATCTCCAAGAGACCCAGTACTTC
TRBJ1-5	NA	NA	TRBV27	CASSLHGAFNQPQHF	TGTGCCAGCAGTTTACACGGAGCCTTCAATCAGCCCCAGCATTTT
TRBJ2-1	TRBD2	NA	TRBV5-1	CASSSHLAGVGNEQFF	TGCGCCAGCAGCTCCCACTTGGCGGGAGTAGGCAATGAGCAGTTCTTC
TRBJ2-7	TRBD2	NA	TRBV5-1	CASSFGLAGHSSYEQYF	TGCGCCAGCAGCTTCGGTCTAGCGGGACATAGCTCCTACGAGCAGTACTTC
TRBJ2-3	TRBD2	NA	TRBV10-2	CASRDLAGGTDTQYF	TGCGCCAGCAGGGATCTAGCGGGAGGGACAGATACGCAGTATTTT
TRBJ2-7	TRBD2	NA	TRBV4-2	CASSREAGVSSYEQYF	TGTGCCAGCAGCCGGGAAGCGGGAGTGTCGTCCTACGAGCAGTACTTC
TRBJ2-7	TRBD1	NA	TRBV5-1	CASSFGTGGEQYF	TGCGCCAGCAGCTTTGGGACAGGGGGCGAGCAGTACTTC
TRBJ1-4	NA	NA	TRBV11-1	CASSADRLNEKLFF	TGTGCCAGCAGCGCAGACAGGCTCAATGAAAAACTGTTTTTT
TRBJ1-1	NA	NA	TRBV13	CASSPEGATEAFF	TGTGCCAGCAGCCCGGAAGGAGCGACTGAAGCTTTCTTT
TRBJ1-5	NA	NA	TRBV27	CASSLRGSNQPQHF	TGTGCCAGCAGTTTGAGGGGGAGCAATCAGCCCCAGCATTTT
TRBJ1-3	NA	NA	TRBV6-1	CASSELGRTRSGNTIYF	TGTGCCAGCAGTGAATTGGGCAGAACTCGCTCTGGAAACACCATATATTTT
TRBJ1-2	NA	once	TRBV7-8	CASSLAPGNYGYTF	TGTGCCAGCAGCTTAGCGCCAGGGAACTATGGCTACACCTTC
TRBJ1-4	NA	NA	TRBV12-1	CASSRPPGQVNEKLFF	TGTGCCAGCAGCAGACCACCGGGACAGGTTAATGAAAAACTGTTTTTT
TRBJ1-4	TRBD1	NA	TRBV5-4	CASSLAGTAYEKLFF	TGTGCCAGCAGCTTGGCCGGGACAGCCTATGAAAAACTGTTTTTT
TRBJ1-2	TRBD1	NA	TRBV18	CASSPLQGAQDGYTF	TGTGCCAGCTCACCATTGCAGGGGGCGCAGGATGGCTACACCTTC
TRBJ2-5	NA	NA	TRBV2	CASSESVYQETQYF	TGTGCCAGCAGTGAATCTGTGTACCAAGAGACCCAGTACTTC
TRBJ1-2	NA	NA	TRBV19	CASSQTAPLYGYTF	TGTGCCAGTAGTCAGACAGCCCCACTCTATGGCTACACCTTC
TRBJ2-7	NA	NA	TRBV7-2	CASSPRLSSYEQYF	TGTGCCAGCAGCCCCCGACTTAGCTCCTACGAGCAGTACTTC
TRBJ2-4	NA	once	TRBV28	CASSLWAGRNSQYF	TGTGCCAGCAGTTTATGGGCAGGCCGCAATTCCCAGTACTTC
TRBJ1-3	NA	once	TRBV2	CALRQDGNTIYF	TGTGCCCTGCGACAAGACGGAAACACCATATATTTT
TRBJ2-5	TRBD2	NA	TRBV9	CASSVGGAGGQETQYF	TGTGCCAGCAGCGTAGGAGGGGCGGGAGGGCAAGAGACCCAGTACTTC
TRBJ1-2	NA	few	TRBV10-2	CARFAALYGYTF	TGCGCCAGGTTCGCAGCGCTCTATGGCTACACCTTC
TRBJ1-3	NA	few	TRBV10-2	CASNGESSGNTIYF	TGCGCCAGCAACGGGGAGAGTTCGGGAAACACCATATATTTT
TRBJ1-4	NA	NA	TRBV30	CAWSIRRATNEKLFF	TGTGCCTGGAGTATCAGGCGTGCAACTAATGAAAAACTGTTTTTT
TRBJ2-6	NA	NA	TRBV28	CASSLAGQGANVLTF	TGTGCCAGCAGTTTAGCAGGGCAGGGGGCCAACGTCCTGACTTTC
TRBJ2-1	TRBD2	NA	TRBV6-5	CASSRSGGPYNEQFF	TGTGCCAGCAGTAGATCGGGAGGACCCTACAATGAGCAGTTCTTC
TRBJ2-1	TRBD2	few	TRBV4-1	CASSAAVAGATYNEQFF	TGCGCCAGCAGCGCGGCAGTAGCGGGGGCCACCTACAATGAGCAGTTCTTC
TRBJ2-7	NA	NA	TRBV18	CASSRGAGTAYEQYF	TGTGCCAGCTCACGGGGGGCCGGGACAGCCTACGAGCAGTACTTC
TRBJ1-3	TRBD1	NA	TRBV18	CASSPSIPTGSANTIYF	TGTGCCAGCTCACCTTCAATTCCGACAGGGAGCGCAAACACCATATATTTT
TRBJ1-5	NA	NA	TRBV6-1	CASSEQQGNQPQHF	TGTGCCAGCAGTGAACAACAGGGCAATCAGCCCCAGCATTTT
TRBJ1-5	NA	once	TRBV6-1	CASSGSSGGNQPQHF	TGTGCCAGCAGTGGTAGTAGCGGTGGCAATCAGCCCCAGCATTTT
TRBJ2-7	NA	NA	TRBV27	CASSLLGAGEQYF	TGTGCCAGCAGTTTGTTGGGGGCCGGGGAGCAGTACTTC
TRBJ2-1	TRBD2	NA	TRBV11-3	CASSLREGPYNEQFF	TGTGCCAGCAGCCTTCGGGAGGGCCCCTACAATGAGCAGTTCTTC
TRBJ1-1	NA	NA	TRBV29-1	CSVVQGGVTEAFF	TGCAGCGTTGTTCAGGGCGGGGTCACTGAAGCTTTCTTT
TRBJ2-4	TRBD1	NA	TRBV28	CASSSHRDRGQENIQYF	TGTGCCAGCAGTTCCCACCGGGACAGGGGGCAAGAAAACATTCAGTACTTC
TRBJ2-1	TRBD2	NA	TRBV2	CASSLLAEGNEQFF	TGTGCCAGCTCCCTACTAGCGGAGGGGAATGAGCAGTTCTTC
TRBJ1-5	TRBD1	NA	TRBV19	CASSTNRGSNQPQHF	TGTGCCAGTAGTACGAACAGGGGTAGCAATCAGCCCCAGCATTTT
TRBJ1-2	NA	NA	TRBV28	CASSSFQGYYGYTF	TGTGCCAGCAGCTCCTTTCAGGGCTACTATGGCTACACCTTC
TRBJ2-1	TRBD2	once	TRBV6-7	CASTIGSGLAVRRSYNEQFF	TGTGCCAGCACCATAGGATCGGGACTAGCGGTAAGAAGGTCCTACAATGAGCAGTTCTTC
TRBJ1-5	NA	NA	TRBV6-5	CASQSGRTQPQHF	TGTGCCAGCCAATCGGGGAGGACGCAGCCCCAGCATTTT